This entry features one TCR beta chain sequence. This specimen belongs to a study of shared clonotypes between healthy human individuals. TCRdb's copy holds only in-frame clones and misses some; the assay was immunoSEQ multiplex PCR. The table has nearly 1 million clones, about three quarters seen once; the top ten hold approximately 1.5%. The clonotype comes from a man aged 18 to 29 in good health. Sequences were obtained from memory CD4+ T cells sorted from blood. Documented subset: CD45RA-negative fraction.

The CDR3 sequence: CASSPLGPVAQYF. The CDR3 DNA follows: TGTGCCAGCTCACCCCTGGGCCCGGTGGCCCAGTACTTC. The rearrangement uses TRBV18 and TRBJ2-5; D not resolved. CDR3 length: 13 residues. Germline V gene data show CDR1 as KGHSH and CDR2 as LQKENI. Trimming removed 3 bases at V and 9 bases at J, with 14 bases between.